The sequence of this T cell receptor beta chain was determined in a study of blood T cells in healthy people across ages. A sample-barcoded 5' primer and a J-beta primer mix were used in a second PCR of roughly 7 to 11 cycles. Carrying 12 random nucleotides, a template-switch adaptor labeled each individual cDNA molecule. Each CDR3 protein is one row after TCRdb ran MiXCR on the 5' RACE reads. The sample has roughly 1.6 million distinct CDR3 sequences, roughly a third seen once. The specimen was blood. The source is a woman in her twenties or thirties in good health.

The chain's CDR3 is CSARPTSGFYEQYF. DNA for the CDR3: TGCAGTGCTAGGCCAACTAGCGGGTTCTACGAGCAGTACTTC. V is TRBV20-1 and J is TRBJ2-5, with 9 bases lining up with TRBD2. Judging by the DNA end, TRBJ2-7 fits better; the J call may be wrong. The V gene's germline CDR1 is DFQATT and CDR2 SNEGSKA (reference sequence). The CDR3 is 14 residues long.